The following is a T cell receptor (beta chain) sequence with its context. Its target is unknown. The CDR3 has 15 amino acids. With 0 bases removed from V and 1 base from J, the gap between germline ends came to 9 bases. From germline, CDR1 is KGHSY and CDR2 FQNENV. These data are taken from a study of cytomegalovirus exposure and HLA in healthy donors. Study conclusions and caveats: Most likely, a cluster of highly shared sequence variants arose as a sequencing artifact. Presence/absence analysis assumed near-uniform sequencing depth across donors.

PCR used 60 Vbeta primers and 13 Jbeta primers. Produced via immunoSEQ multiplex PCR; TCRdb's table is partial and in-frame only. The table lists under 200,000 clones. This TCR was recovered from a woman aged 18-30 years in good health and CMV-seropositive. Source material: PBMCs. The chain has TRBV16 and TRBJ1-1, with D maybe TRBD1 (5 bases). Written as DNA, the CDR3 is TGTGCCAGCAGCCAATCGTTGGGGGGGAACACTGAAGCTTTCTTT. This translates into CASSQSLGGNTEAFF.